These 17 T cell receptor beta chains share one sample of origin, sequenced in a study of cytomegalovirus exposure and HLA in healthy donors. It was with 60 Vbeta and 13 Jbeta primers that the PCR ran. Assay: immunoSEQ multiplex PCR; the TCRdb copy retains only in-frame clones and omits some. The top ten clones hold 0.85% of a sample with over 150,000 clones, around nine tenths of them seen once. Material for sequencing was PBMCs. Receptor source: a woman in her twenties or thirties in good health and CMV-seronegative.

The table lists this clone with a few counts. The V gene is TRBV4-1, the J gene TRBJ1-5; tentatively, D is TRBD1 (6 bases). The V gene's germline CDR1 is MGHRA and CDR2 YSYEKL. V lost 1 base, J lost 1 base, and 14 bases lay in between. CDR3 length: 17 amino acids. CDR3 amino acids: CASSQGSGGTSNQPQHF. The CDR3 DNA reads TGCGCCAGCAGCCAAGGGTCGGGGGGCACAAGCAATCAGCCCCAGCATTTT.

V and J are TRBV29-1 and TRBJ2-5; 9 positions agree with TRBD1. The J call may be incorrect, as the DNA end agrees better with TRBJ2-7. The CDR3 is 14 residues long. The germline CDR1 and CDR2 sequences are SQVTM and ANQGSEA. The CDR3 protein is CSAEIRDREYEQYF. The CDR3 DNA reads TGCAGCGCCGAAATTCGGGACAGGGAGTACGAGCAGTACTTC.

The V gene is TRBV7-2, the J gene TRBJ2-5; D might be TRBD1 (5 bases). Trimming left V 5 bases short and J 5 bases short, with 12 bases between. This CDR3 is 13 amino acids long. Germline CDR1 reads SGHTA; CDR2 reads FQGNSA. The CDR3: CASSLLGRETQYF. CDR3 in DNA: TGTGCCAGCAGCCTTTTGGGGCGTGAGACCCAGTACTTC.

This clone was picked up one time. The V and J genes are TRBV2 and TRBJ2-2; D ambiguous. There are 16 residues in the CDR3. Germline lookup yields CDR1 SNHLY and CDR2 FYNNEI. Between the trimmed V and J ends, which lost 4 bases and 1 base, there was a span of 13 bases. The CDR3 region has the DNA TGTGCCAGCAGTGTCTTGGCTCCCAGGAACACCGGGGAGCTGTTTTTT. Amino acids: CASSVLAPRNTGELFF.

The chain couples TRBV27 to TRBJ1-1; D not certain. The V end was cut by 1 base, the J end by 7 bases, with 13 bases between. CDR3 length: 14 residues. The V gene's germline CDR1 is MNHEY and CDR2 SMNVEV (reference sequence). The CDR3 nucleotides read TGTGCCAGCAGTTTATTAGGCCGGGATGATGAAGCTTTCTTT. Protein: CASSLLGRDDEAFF.

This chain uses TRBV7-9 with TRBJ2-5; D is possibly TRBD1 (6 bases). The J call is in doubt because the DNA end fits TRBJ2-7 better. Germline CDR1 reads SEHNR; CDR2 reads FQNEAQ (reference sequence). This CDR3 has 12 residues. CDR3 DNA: TGTGCCAGCAGCTTAGGGGGGCTCGAGCAGTACTTC. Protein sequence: CASSLGGLEQYF.

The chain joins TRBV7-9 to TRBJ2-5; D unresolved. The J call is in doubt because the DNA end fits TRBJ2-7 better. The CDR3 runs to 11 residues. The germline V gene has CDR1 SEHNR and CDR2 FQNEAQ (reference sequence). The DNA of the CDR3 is TGTGCCAGTTCCTACCCCTACGAGCAGTACTTC. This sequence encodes CASSYPYEQYF.

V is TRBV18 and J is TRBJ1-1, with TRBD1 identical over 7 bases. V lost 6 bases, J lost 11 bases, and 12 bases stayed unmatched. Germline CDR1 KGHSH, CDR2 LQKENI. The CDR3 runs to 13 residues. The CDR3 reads CASSRGTVGMAFF. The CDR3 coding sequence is TGTGCCAGCTCCCGGGGGACAGTAGGAATGGCTTTCTTT.

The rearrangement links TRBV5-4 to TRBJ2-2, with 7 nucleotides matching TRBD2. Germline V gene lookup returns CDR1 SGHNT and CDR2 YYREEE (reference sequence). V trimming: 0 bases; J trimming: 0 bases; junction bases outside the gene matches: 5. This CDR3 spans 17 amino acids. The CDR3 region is CASSLDALAANTGELFF. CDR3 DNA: TGTGCCAGCAGCTTGGATGCGCTAGCGGCGAACACCGGGGAGCTGTTTTTT.

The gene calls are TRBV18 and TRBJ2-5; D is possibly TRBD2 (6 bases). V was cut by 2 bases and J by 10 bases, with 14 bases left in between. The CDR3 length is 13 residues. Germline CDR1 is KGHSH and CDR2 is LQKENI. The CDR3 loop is CASSPALGGVQYF. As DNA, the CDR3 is TGTGCCAGCTCACCAGCCCTCGGAGGGGTCCAGTACTTC.

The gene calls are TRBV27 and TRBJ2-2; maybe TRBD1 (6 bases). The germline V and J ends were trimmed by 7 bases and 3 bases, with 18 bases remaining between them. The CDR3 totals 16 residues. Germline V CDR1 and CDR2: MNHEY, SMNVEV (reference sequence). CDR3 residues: CASTPSRQAHTGELFF. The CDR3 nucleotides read TGTGCCAGCACCCCCTCTAGACAGGCTCACACCGGGGAGCTGTTTTTT.

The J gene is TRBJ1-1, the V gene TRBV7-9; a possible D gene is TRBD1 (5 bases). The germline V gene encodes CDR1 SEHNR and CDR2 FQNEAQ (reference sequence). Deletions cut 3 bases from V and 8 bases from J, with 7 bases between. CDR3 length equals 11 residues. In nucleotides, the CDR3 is TGTGCCAGCAGCTTGACAGAGGAAGCTTTCTTT. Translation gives CASSLTEEAFF.

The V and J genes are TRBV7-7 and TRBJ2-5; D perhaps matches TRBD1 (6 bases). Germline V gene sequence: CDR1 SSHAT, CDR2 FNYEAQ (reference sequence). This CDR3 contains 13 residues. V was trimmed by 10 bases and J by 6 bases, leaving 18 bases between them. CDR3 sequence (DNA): TGTGCCACCTCCGACAGGCGCCACCAGACCCAGTACTTC. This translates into CATSDRRHQTQYF. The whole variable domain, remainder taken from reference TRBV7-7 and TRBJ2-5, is GAGVSQSPRYKVTKRGQDVTLRCDPISSHATLYWYQQALGQGPEFLTYFNYEAQPDKSGLPSDRFSAERPEGSISTLTIQRTEQRDSAMYRCATSDRRHQTQYFGPGTRLLVL.

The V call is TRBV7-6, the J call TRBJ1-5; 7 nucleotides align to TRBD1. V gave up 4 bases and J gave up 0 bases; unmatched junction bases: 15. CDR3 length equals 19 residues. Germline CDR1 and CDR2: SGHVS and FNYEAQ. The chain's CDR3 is CASSSGAGTDFYSNQPQHF. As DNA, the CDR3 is TGTGCCAGCAGCTCTGGCGCCGGGACAGACTTTTATAGCAATCAGCCCCAGCATTTT.

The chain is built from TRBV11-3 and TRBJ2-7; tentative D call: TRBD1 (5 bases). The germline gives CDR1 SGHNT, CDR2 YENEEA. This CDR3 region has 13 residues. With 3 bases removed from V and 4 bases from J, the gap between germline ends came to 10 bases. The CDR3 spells CASSFYQGYEQYF. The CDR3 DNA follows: TGTGCCAGCAGCTTTTATCAGGGTTACGAGCAGTACTTC.

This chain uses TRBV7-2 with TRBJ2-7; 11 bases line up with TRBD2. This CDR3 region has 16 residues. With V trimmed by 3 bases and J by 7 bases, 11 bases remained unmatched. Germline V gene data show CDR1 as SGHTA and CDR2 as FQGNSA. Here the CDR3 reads CASSLRSGGAVGEQYF. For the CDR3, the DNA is TGTGCCAGCAGCTTGCGTAGCGGGGGGGCCGTAGGAGAGCAGTACTTC.

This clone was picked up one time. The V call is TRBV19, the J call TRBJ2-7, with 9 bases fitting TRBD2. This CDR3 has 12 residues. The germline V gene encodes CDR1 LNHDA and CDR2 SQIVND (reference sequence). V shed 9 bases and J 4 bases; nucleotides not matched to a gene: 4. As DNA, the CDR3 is TGTGCCAGCGCTAGCGGGGCTTACGAGCAGTACTTC. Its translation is CASASGAYEQYF.